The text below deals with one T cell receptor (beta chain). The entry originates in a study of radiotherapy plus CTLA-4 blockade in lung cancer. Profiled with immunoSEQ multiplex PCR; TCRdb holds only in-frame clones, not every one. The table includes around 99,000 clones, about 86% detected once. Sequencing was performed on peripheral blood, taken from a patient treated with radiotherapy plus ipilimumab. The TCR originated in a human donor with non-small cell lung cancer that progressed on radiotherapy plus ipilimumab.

The CDR3: CASGWRLAGSYEQYF. Here the CDR3 DNA reads TGTGCCAGCGGTTGGCGACTAGCGGGCTCCTACGAGCAGTACTTC. The chain carries TRBV5-5 and TRBJ2-7; 10 nucleotides match TRBD2. Germline V gene sequence: CDR1 SGHKS, CDR2 YYEKEE (reference sequence). The V and J ends lost 7 bases and 0 bases, in that order; junction bases with no gene match: 7. The CDR3 loop spans 15 amino acids.